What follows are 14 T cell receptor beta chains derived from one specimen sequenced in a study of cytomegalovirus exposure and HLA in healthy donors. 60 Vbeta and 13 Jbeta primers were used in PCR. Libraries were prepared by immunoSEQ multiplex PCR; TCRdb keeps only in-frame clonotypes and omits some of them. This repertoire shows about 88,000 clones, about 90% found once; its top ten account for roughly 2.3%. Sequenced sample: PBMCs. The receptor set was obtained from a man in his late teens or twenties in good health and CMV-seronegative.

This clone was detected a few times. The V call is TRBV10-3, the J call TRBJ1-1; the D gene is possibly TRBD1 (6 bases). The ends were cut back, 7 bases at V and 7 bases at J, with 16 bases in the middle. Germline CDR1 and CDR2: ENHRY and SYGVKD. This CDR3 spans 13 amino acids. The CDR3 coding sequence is TGTGCCATCAAGACCCCAGCGGGACATGAAGCTTTCTTT. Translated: CAIKTPAGHEAFF.

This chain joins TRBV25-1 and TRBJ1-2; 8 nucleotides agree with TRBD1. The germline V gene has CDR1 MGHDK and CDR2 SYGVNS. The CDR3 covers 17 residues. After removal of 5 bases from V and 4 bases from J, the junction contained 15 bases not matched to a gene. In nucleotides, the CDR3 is TGTGCCAGCAGTCCACTTGGACAGGGCGGGAGGGCCTATGGCTACACCTTC. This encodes CASSPLGQGGRAYGYTF.

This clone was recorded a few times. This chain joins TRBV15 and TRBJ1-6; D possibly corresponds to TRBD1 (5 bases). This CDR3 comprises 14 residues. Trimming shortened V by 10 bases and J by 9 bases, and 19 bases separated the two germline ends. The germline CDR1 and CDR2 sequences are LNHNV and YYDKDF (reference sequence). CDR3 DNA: TGTGCCATCTCAAGAGTCCCAGGGCTTTCACCCCTCCACTTT. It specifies CAISRVPGLSPLHF. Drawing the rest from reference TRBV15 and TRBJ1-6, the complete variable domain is DAMVIQNPRYQVTQFGKPVTLSCSQTLNHNVMYWYQQKSSQAPKLLFHYYDKDFNNEADTPDNFQSRRPNTSFCFLDIRSPGLGDTAMYLCAISRVPGLSPLHFGNGTRLTVT.

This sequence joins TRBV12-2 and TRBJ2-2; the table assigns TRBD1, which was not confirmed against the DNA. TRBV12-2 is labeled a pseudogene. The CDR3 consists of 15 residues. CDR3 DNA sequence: TGTGCAAGTCGCCGAGGACAGGATGACACCGGGGAGCTGTTTTTT. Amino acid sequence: CASRRGQDDTGELFF.

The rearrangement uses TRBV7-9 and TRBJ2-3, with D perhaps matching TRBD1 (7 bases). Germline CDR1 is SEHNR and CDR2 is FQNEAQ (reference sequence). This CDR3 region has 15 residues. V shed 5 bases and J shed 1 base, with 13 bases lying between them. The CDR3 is CASSPRGDGTDTQYF. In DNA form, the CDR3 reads TGTGCCAGCAGCCCCAGGGGGGACGGCACAGATACGCAGTATTTT.

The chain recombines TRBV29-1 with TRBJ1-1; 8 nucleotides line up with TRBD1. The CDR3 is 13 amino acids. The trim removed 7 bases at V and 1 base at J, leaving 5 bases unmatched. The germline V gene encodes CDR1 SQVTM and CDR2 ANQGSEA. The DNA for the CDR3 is TGCAGCGCCAAGACAGGGGCGAACACTGAAGCTTTCTTT. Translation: CSAKTGANTEAFF.

The CDR3 is CASSGDRGTGEAFF. The CDR3 DNA is TGTGCCAGCAGTGGGGACAGGGGGACGGGTGAAGCTTTCTTT. The V and J genes are TRBV6-5 and TRBJ1-1, with 11 bases matching TRBD1. Germline lookup yields CDR1 MNHEY and CDR2 SVGAGI. The CDR3 has 14 amino acids. V gave up 5 bases and J gave up 7 bases; unmatched junction bases: 6.

CDR3 DNA: TGTGCCAGCAAGACACCGGGACTAGTTAGGGATGAGCAGTTCTTC. Amino acid sequence: CASKTPGLVRDEQFF. This chain uses TRBV6-5 with TRBJ2-1, with TRBD2 matching 8 bases. Germline V gene lookup returns CDR1 MNHEY and CDR2 SVGAGI. V was pared by 7 bases and J by 8 bases, with 13 bases of the junction left unmatched. The CDR3 totals 15 residues.

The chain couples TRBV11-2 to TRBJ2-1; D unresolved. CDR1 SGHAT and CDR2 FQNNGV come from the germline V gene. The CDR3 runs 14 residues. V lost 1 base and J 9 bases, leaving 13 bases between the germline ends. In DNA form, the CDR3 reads TGTGCCAGCAGCTTAGGACGGCGGTATCGTGAGCAGTTCTTC. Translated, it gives CASSLGRRYREQFF.

The DNA for the CDR3 is TGTGCCAGCAGCTCCCCGGGACTAGGTCTATACGATGAGCAGTTCTTC. This translates into CASSSPGLGLYDEQFF. This chain links TRBV28 with TRBJ2-1; 8 nucleotides align to TRBD2. J was trimmed by 8 bases and V by 6 bases; bases with no gene match: 15. Germline lookup yields CDR1 MDHEN and CDR2 SYDVKM. The length of the CDR3 is 16 residues.

The CDR3 DNA reads as TGTGCCAGCAGCTTAAAGGCCGGGGTTGAAGCTTTCTTT. Protein: CASSLKAGVEAFF. The J gene is TRBJ1-1, the V gene TRBV7-9; D uncertain. Germline CDR1 is SEHNR and CDR2 is FQNEAQ (reference sequence). CDR3 length: 13 residues. The V and J ends lost 2 bases and 7 bases respectively, with 11 bases between them.

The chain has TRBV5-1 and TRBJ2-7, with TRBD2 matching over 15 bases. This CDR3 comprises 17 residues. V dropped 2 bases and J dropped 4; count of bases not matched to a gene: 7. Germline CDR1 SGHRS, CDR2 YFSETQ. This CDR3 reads CASSFTPGTSGGYEQYF. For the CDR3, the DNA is TGCGCCAGCAGCTTCACTCCCGGGACTAGCGGGGGGTACGAGCAGTACTTC.

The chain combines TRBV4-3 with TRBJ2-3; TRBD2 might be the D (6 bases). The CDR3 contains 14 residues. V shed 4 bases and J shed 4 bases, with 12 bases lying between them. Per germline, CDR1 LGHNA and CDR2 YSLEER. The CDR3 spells CASSPRLVSDTQYF. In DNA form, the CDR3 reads TGCGCCAGCAGCCCGAGACTAGTTTCAGATACGCAGTATTTT.

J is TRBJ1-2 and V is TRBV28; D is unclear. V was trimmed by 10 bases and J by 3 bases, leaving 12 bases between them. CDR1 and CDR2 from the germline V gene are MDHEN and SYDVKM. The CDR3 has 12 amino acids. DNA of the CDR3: TGTGCCACCCAAACTGAACACTATGGCTACACCTTC. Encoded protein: CATQTEHYGYTF.